One sample yielded the 4 T cell receptor beta chains listed below, sequenced in a study of blood T cell repertoires in COVID-19. TCRdb keeps only in-frame clones here, not all; method: immunoSEQ multiplex PCR. Of approximately 130,000 clones detected, approximately 81% appear once; the ten largest clones hold roughly 9%. Sequenced sample: peripheral blood. These receptors originate from a woman aged 55-70 years with active or convalescent COVID-19.

The genes are TRBV10-2 and TRBJ1-4; 8 nucleotides align to TRBD1. The germline V gene encodes CDR1 WSHSY and CDR2 SAAADI. This CDR3 is 17 amino acids long. V shed 6 bases, J shed 1 base, and the junction held 10 bases outside the gene matches. The CDR3 DNA follows: TGCGCCAGCAGCCCACGGACAGGGAGGGGAACTAATGAAAAACTGTTTTTT. It yields the protein CASSPRTGRGTNEKLFF.

The chain recombines TRBV6-5 with TRBJ2-7; TRBD1 matches at 12 bases. The germline gives CDR1 MNHEY, CDR2 SVGAGI. The CDR3 has 15 amino acids. J gave up 5 bases and V 5 bases, and 7 bases lay outside the gene matches. For the CDR3, the DNA is TGTGCCAGCAGTCTCAACCGGGACAGGGGGCACGAGCAGTACTTC. It encodes CASSLNRDRGHEQYF.

The V and J genes are TRBV6-5 and TRBJ1-3, with 7 bases lining up with TRBD1. V lost 4 bases to trimming and J lost 0 bases; unmatched junction nucleotides: 6. This CDR3 has 16 residues. Germline lookup yields CDR1 MNHEY and CDR2 SVGAGI. The CDR3 DNA is TGTGCCAGCAGTTCCTTAGACAGGGCCTCTGGAAACACCATATATTTT. Its protein product is CASSSLDRASGNTIYF.

This chain joins TRBV28 and TRBJ1-2, with D unresolved. The V end was cut by 6 bases, the J end by 2 bases, with 13 bases between. The CDR3 is 14 residues long. CDR1 and CDR2 (germline): MDHEN, SYDVKM. Written as DNA, the CDR3 is TGTGCCAGCAGCCCATACAGCCTCAACTATGGCTACACCTTC. It is translated as CASSPYSLNYGYTF.